This TCR beta chain was captured in a study of identifying expanded T cells in peripheral blood. V lost 4 bases and J 0 bases, leaving 10 bases between the germline ends. Germline loops: CDR1 LNHDA, CDR2 SQIVND (reference sequence). The CDR3 runs to 15 residues. No infections or other immune events were documented during collection. Findings and caveats of the study: Clone count variance between roughly two-week samples rose with total template count. Differentially abundant clones: around 1.1 between replicates, 16.4 at around 15 days, approximately 18 at four.

A note on this clone: Its target is unknown.

This table comes from immunoSEQ multiplex PCR, and its TCRdb copy is limited to in-frame clones, with some not included. The data hold 97,000 or so clones, with about 87% observed a single time. The TCR sequence derives from a person aged 18 to 70 in good health. The chain uses TRBV19 and TRBJ2-4; D may be TRBD2 (6 bases). Material: blood. CDR3 bases: TGTGCCAGTAGTACGGTGGGACTAGCCAAAAACATTCAGTACTTC. Its translation: CASSTVGLAKNIQYF.